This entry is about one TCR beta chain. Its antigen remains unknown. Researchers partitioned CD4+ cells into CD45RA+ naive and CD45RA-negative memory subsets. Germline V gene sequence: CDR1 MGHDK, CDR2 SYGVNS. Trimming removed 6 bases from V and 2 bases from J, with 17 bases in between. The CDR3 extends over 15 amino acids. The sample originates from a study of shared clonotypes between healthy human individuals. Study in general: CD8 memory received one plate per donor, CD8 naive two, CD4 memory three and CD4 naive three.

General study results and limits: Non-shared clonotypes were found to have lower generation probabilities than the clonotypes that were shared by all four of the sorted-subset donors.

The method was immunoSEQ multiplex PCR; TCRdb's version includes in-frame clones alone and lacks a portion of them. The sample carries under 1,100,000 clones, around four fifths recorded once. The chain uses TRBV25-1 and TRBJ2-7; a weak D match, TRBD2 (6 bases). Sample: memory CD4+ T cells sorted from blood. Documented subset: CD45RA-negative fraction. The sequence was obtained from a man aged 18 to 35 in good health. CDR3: CASSDALAPTYEQYF. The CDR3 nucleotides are TGTGCCAGCAGCGATGCCCTAGCGCCCACCTACGAGCAGTACTTC.